The sample holds a few counts of the clone carrying this T cell receptor beta chain. Its antigen is not known. Germline V lookup: CDR1 ENHRY, CDR2 SYGVKD. The CDR3 runs to 14 residues. The V and J ends lost 4 bases and 1 base respectively, with 8 bases between them. Time point in this sample: newly diagnosed GD, antithyroid drugs for less than 3 months. After RNA was extracted from PBMCs, the TCR library was made from it. These data come from a study of regulatory T cells in long-lasting Graves disease. HTBI primers from iRepertoire and Arm-PCR of CDR3 regions yielded the TCR beta libraries. One entry per CDR3 protein results from TCRdb running MiXCR on the multiplex PCR reads. The sample records roughly 520,000 distinct CDR3 sequences, approximately 12% being singletons. Study conclusions and caveats: The study found lower TCR diversity in persistent Graves' patients than in newly diagnosed ones. Having few samples may have compromised the accuracy.

This sample also appeared in a second study, on T cells in Graves' hyperthyroidism and ophthalmopathy. This second report adds: Any patient presenting with uncontrolled infection, other autoimmune disease, pregnancy or lactation was left out. HTBI primers drove first-round RT-PCR of the TCR CDR3.

Here the sequenced sample was peripheral blood mononuclear cells (PBMCs), taken at new diagnosis, from a patient treated with antithyroid drugs. The rearrangement joins TRBV10-3 to TRBJ1-3; D remains ambiguous. This clonotype was obtained from a woman aged 30 to 39 with Graves disease. CDR3 region: CAISVAISGNTIYF. CDR3 nucleotides: TGTGCCATCAGTGTGGCCATATCTGGAAACACCATATATTTT.